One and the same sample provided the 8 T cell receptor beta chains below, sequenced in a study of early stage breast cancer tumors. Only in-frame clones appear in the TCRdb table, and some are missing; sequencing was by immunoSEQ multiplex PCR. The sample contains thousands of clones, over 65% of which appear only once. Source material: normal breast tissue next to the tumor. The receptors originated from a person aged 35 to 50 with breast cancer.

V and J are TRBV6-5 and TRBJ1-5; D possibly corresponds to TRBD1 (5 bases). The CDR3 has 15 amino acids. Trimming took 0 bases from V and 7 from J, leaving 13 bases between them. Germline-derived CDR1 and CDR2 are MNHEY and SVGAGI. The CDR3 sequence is CASSYSGGGGQPQHF. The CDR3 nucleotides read TGTGCCAGCAGTTACTCCGGCGGGGGGGGGCAGCCCCAGCATTTT.

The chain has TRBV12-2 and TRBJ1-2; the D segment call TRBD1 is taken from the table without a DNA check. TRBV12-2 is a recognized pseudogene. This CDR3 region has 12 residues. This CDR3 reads CASRQTKYGYTF. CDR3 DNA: TGTGCAAGTCGCCAAACAAAATATGGCTACACCTTC.

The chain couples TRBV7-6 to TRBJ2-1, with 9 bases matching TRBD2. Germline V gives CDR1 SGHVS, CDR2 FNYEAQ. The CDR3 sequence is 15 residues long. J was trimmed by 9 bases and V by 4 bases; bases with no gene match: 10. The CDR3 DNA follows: TGTGCCAGCAGCTCGCTGGCGGGAGGGTCCCGTGAGCAGTTCTTC. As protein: CASSSLAGGSREQFF.

CDR3 bases: TGTGCCATCAGCGCCGCTAGCGGGAGCTCGATGGGCCATGAGCAGTTCTTC. It is translated as CAISAASGSSMGHEQFF. The chain couples TRBV10-3 to TRBJ2-1, with 10 bases that match TRBD2. Trimming took 6 bases from V and 8 from J; bases not matched to a gene: 16. This CDR3 contains 17 residues. Germline assignment: CDR1 ENHRY and CDR2 SYGVKD.

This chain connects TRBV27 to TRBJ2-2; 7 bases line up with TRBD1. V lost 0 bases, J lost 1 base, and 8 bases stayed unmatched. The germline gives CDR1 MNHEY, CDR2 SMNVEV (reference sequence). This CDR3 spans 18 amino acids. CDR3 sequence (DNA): TGTGCCAGCAGTTTATCTCCGGGACAGATCCTGAACACCGGGGAGCTGTTTTTT. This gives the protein CASSLSPGQILNTGELFF.

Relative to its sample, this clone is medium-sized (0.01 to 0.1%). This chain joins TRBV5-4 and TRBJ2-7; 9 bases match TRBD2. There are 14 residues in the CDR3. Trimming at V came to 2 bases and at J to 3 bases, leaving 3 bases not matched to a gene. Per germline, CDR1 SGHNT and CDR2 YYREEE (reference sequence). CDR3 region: CASSLGREGYEQYF. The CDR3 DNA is TGTGCCAGCAGCTTAGGGCGGGAGGGCTACGAGCAGTACTTC.

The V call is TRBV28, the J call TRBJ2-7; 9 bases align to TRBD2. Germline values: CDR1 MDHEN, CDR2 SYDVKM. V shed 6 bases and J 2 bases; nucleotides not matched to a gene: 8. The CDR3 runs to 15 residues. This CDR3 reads CASSLGLAPAYEQYF. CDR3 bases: TGTGCCAGCAGCCTAGGACTAGCGCCCGCCTACGAGCAGTACTTC.

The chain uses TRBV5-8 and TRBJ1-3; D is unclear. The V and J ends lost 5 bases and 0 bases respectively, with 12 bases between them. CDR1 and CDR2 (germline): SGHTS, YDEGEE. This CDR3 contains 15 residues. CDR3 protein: CASSWGTGSGNTIYF. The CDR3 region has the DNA TGTGCCAGCAGTTGGGGAACCGGCTCTGGAAACACCATATATTTT.